The rows below give T cell receptor beta chains drawn from one sample of a study of beta chain features in type 1 diabetes. TCRdb's copy holds only in-frame clones and misses some; the assay was immunoSEQ multiplex PCR. Of about 330,000 clones in the sample, about 10% were seen once. Sequencing was done on a sample of naive CD4+ T cells from blood. The receptor source for this set is a woman in her thirties in good health. CDR3s include the opening cysteine and the closing phenylalanine or tryptophan. Each record gives: J gene, clone size, D gene, V gene, CDR3 DNA, CDR3 protein. The D gene is left open where the match is weak. Only some rows state a clone size, as once, few, many or a class for expanded clones.

>TRBJ2-5|few|TRBD2|TRBV7-2
TGTGCCAGCAGCTTAGTGTTTGGGCTAGCGGGAGAGGATGAGACCCAGTACTTC
CASSLVFGLAGEDETQYF
>TRBJ2-3|NA|TRBD1|TRBV28
TGTGCCAGCAGCCCGGGACAGATCACAGATACGCAGTATTTT
CASSPGQITDTQYF
>TRBJ1-2|few|NA|TRBV7-2
TGTGCCAGCAGACCAGGGTGGAACTATGGCTACACCTTC
CASRPGWNYGYTF
>TRBJ2-5|few|NA|TRBV30
TGTGCCTGGAGTGTGTTGGGGGGAGAGACCCAGTACTTC
CAWSVLGGETQYF
>TRBJ1-2|NA|TRBD1|TRBV5-4
TGTGCCAGCAGCTTGCTTAAGGACAGGGGGGATGGCTACACCTTC
CASSLLKDRGDGYTF
>TRBJ2-6|NA|NA|TRBV5-1
TGCGCCAGCAGCTTGGCCGGGACACGCTCTGGGGCCAACGTCCTGACTTTC
CASSLAGTRSGANVLTF
>TRBJ2-7|NA|TRBD2|TRBV9
TGTGCCAGCAGCGCCGATAGCGGGAGGCGCTACGAGCAGTACTTC
CASSADSGRRYEQYF
>TRBJ2-2|few|TRBD1|TRBV5-1
TGCGCCAGCAGCTTCGGACAGGGGAACACCGGGGAGCTGTTTTTT
CASSFGQGNTGELFF
>TRBJ2-5|NA|TRBD2|TRBV4-3
TGCGCCAGCAGCCAAGATCACAGCGGGAAAGAGACCCAGTACTTC
CASSQDHSGKETQYF
>TRBJ2-1|NA|TRBD2|TRBV25-1
TGTGCCAGCCAGGCGGGAGGACCCTACAATGAGCAGTTCTTC
CASQAGGPYNEQFF
>TRBJ2-7|NA|TRBD2|TRBV9
TGTGCCAGCAGCGCCGAAATAGCGGGAGGGTTCCACGAGCAGTACTTC
CASSAEIAGGFHEQYF
>TRBJ2-3|few|TRBD2|TRBV27
TGTGCCAGCTCGGGACTAGCGGCCACAGATACGCAGTATTTT
CASSGLAATDTQYF
>TRBJ1-2|few|NA|TRBV30
TGTGCCTGGAGTGTCCCGGCAGGGCGGTTCTATGGCTACACCTTC
CAWSVPAGRFYGYTF
>TRBJ2-5|few|NA|TRBV5-1
TGCGCCAGCATGAGGACCCCCAAACAGGGTGGCGGAGAGACCCAGTACTTC
CASMRTPKQGGGETQYF
>TRBJ2-5|NA|NA|TRBV29-1
TGCAGCGTCTTCCAGGTCCAAGAGACCCAGTACTTC
CSVFQVQETQYF
>TRBJ2-1|NA|TRBD2|TRBV7-2
TGTGCCAGCAGCTTGGCGGGAGGAAGGAATGAGCAGTTCTTC
CASSLAGGRNEQFF
>TRBJ2-7|few|NA|TRBV7-9
TGTGCCAGCAGCGTAGCCGGGAGCCCCTACGAGCAGTACTTC
CASSVAGSPYEQYF
>TRBJ2-7|few|NA|TRBV30
TGTGCCTGGACTGAGGGGGGGAGGGAGCAGTACTTC
CAWTEGGREQYF
>TRBJ2-5|NA|TRBD1|TRBV10-3
TGTGCCATCAGGCGGACAGGGGGCCAAGAGACCCAGTACTTC
CAIRRTGGQETQYF
>TRBJ2-7|NA|TRBD2|TRBV5-1
TGCGCCAGCTCCTGGGGAGGGGAGCAGTACTTC
CASSWGGEQYF
>TRBJ2-5|few|TRBD1|TRBV9
TGTGCCAGCAGCGCGGGGACAGGGGGCTCTGAGACCCAGTACTTC
CASSAGTGGSETQYF
>TRBJ2-7|few|TRBD2|TRBV7-2
TGTGCCAGCAGCTCGGCCAGCGGGAGGGGCGAGCAGTACTTC
CASSSASGRGEQYF
>TRBJ2-1|NA|NA|TRBV7-9
TGTGCCAGCAGCCGGGACTCCCAGCCTTCCAATGAGCAGTTCTTC
CASSRDSQPSNEQFF
>TRBJ1-5|NA|TRBD1|TRBV19
TGTGCCAGTACACCAGAAACAGGGGTTCGGCAGCCCCAGCATTTT
CASTPETGVRQPQHF
>TRBJ2-3|NA|TRBD1|TRBV28
TGTGCGGTCCTCCGGGACAGGGTGGCAGATACGCAGTATTTT
CAVLRDRVADTQYF
>TRBJ2-5|NA|NA|TRBV19
TGTGCCAGTAGTATCAGGGTAGGAGAGACCCAGTACTTC
CASSIRVGETQYF
>TRBJ2-3|NA|TRBD2|TRBV7-6
TGTGCCAGCAGCGCAGCGGGATTAAGCACAGATACGCAGTATTTT
CASSAAGLSTDTQYF